The present T cell receptor beta chain was sequenced within a study of T cells after posttransplantation cyclophosphamide. Trimming cost V 3 bases and J 1 base, with 16 bases left between them. The CDR3 sequence is 16 residues long. Germline CDR1 SGHRS, CDR2 YFSETQ. Produced via immunoSEQ multiplex PCR; TCRdb's table is partial and in-frame only. Of over 5,500 clones detected, 75% to 95% appear once; the ten largest clones hold roughly 3.9%. The sequenced sample was CD4+ T cells sorted from blood. V is TRBV5-1 and J is TRBJ1-2; the D gene is possibly TRBD1 (6 bases). The TCR sequence derives from a woman aged 45-65 years in good health and a related stem cell transplant donor. CDR3 DNA: TGCGCCAGCAGCTGGGGGCTCCAGACCCTTAACTATGGCTACACCTTC. Its translation: CASSWGLQTLNYGYTF.